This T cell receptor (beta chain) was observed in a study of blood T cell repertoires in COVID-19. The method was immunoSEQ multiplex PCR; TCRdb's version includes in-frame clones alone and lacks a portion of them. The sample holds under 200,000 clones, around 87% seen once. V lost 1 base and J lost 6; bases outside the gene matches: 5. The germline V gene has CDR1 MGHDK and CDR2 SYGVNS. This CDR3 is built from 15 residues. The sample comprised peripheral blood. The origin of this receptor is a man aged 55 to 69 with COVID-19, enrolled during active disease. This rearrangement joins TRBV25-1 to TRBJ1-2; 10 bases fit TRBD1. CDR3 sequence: CASSESTGGGHGYTF. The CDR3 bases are TGTGCCAGCAGTGAATCGACAGGGGGCGGCCATGGCTACACCTTC.